This T cell receptor beta chain was observed in a study of blood T cell repertoires in COVID-19. Study-level information: Samples of COVID-19 (acute and convalescent) were obtained from the United States, Italy and Spain.

Assay: immunoSEQ multiplex PCR; the TCRdb copy retains only in-frame clones and omits some. The sample holds 250,000 to 350,000 clones; around 84% are singletons and the top ten take more than 1.2%. The CDR3 runs 17 residues. In germline, CDR1 is SGHRS, CDR2 YFSETQ. V was cut by 4 bases and J by 4 bases, with 21 bases left in between. Patients from Seattle were sampled longitudinally, starting during active infection. The receptor was derived from a human donor with COVID-19, enrolled during active disease. The donor label of this sample is uncertain. This rearrangement joins TRBV5-1 to TRBJ1-3, with a weak D call TRBD1 (6 bases). Material for sequencing was peripheral blood. The CDR3 DNA reads TGCGCCAGCAGCCCTCAACAGGGAGGGATATCCGGAAACACCATATATTTT. Translated: CASSPQQGGISGNTIYF.